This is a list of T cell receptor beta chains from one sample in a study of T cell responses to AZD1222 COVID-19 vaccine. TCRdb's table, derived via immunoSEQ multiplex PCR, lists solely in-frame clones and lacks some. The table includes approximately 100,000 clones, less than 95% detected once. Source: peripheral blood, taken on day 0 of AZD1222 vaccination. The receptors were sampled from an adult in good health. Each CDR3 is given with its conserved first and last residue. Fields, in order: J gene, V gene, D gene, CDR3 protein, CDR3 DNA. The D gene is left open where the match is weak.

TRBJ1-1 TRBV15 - CATSRDRGGLWPEAFF TGTGCCACCAGCAGAGATAGAGGGGGGTTGTGGCCTGAAGCTTTCTTT
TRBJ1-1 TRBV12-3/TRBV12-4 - CASSLGPNTEAFF TGTGCCAGCAGTTTAGGACCGAACACTGAAGCTTTCTTT
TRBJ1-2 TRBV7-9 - CASSLLDYGYTF TGTGCCAGCAGCCTTTTGGACTATGGCTACACCTTC
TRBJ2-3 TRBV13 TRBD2 CASSWSGGAFSDTQYF TGTGCCAGCAGCTGGAGCGGGGGGGCCTTCTCAGATACGCAGTATTTT
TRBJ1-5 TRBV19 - CASSFQEQPQHF TGTGCCAGTAGTTTCCAGGAGCAGCCCCAGCATTTT
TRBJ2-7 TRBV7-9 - CASSLGSTAYEGQYF TGTGCCAGCAGCTTAGGCTCCACTGCCTACGAAGGGCAGTACTTC
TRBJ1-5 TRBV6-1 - CASSERATTGQPQHF TGTGCCAGCAGTGAACGGGCCACCACGGGTCAGCCCCAGCATTTT
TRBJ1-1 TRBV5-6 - CASSLASVTEAFF TGTGCCAGCAGCTTGGCCTCGGTAACTGAAGCTTTCTTT
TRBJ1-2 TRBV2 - CASSVEGTHGYTF TGTGCCAGCAGTGTAGAAGGGACTCATGGCTACACCTTC
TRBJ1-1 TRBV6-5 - CASSPTGVTEAFF TGTGCCAGCAGCCCGACCGGGGTCACTGAAGCTTTCTTT